These 26 T cell receptor beta chains were all obtained from the same sample, sequenced in a study of blood T cell repertoires in COVID-19. The repertoire was sequenced with immunoSEQ multiplex PCR; TCRdb's copy has only in-frame clones and lacks some. The table includes about 480,000 clones, around 88% detected once. Sequenced: peripheral blood. Receptor source: a woman aged 45-65 years with COVID-19, enrolled during active disease.

This chain connects TRBV28 to TRBJ1-6; D unclear. Germline V gives CDR1 MDHEN, CDR2 SYDVKM. V lost 7 bases, J lost 6 bases, and 10 bases lay in between. The CDR3 spans 13 residues. The CDR3 region is CASTGSFNSPLHF. In DNA, the CDR3 is TGTGCCAGCACGGGTAGTTTTAATTCACCCCTCCACTTT.

The rearrangement links TRBV3-1 (or the pseudogene TRBV3-2) to TRBJ2-1, with 8 bases that match TRBD2. The CDR3 runs to 15 residues. Per the germline V gene, CDR1 is LGHDT and CDR2 is YNNKEL (reference sequence). The junction had 6 bases not matched to a gene; V was cut back by 2 bases and J by 6 bases. As DNA, the CDR3 is TGTGCCAGCAGCCAAAGTAGGGGACTAGTCAATGAGCAGTTCTTC. It codes for CASSQSRGLVNEQFF.

The genes are TRBV7-3 and TRBJ2-6, with 8 positions matching TRBD1. Germline trimming cut 4 bases from V and 4 bases from J; bases unmatched to any gene: 0. CDR3 length: 14 residues. Germline assignment: CDR1 SGHTA and CDR2 FQGTGA. The CDR3 nucleotides are TGTGCCAGCAGCTCAGGGGGCGGGGCCAACGTCCTGACTTTC. Translating it yields CASSSGGGANVLTF.

The CDR3 bases are TGTGCCAGCAGTTTACGCCACCGGGGGCAGCCCCAGCATTTT. Its protein product is CASSLRHRGQPQHF. The chain recombines TRBV6-5 with TRBJ1-5, with D maybe TRBD1 (5 bases). Germline CDR1 MNHEY, CDR2 SVGAGI. This CDR3 has 14 amino acids. V was cut by 4 bases and J by 7 bases, with 14 bases left in between.

V is TRBV5-1 and J is TRBJ2-3, with 9 bases identical to TRBD2. The ends lost 0 bases at V and 6 bases at J; junction bases unmatched: 8. CDR3 length: 16 amino acids. The germline CDR1 and CDR2 sequences are SGHRS and YFSETQ. The CDR3 DNA follows: TGCGCCAGCAGCTTGGAGGGGGCTAGCGGGGTGGATACGCAGTATTTT. This sequence encodes CASSLEGASGVDTQYF.

This sequence joins TRBV30 and TRBJ1-6, with 9 bases matching TRBD1. The V segment lost 6 bases and the J segment 7 bases; nucleotides outside the gene matches: 7. CDR1 is GTSNPN and CDR2 is SVGIG in the germline V gene (reference sequence). The CDR3 sequence is 14 residues long. The CDR3 reads CACKPGQGNSPLHF. The CDR3 nucleotides are TGTGCCTGCAAGCCGGGACAGGGAAATTCACCCCTCCACTTT.

The chain couples TRBV25-1 to TRBJ2-1; 15 nucleotides agree with TRBD2. The length of the CDR3 is 15 residues. Looked up from germline, CDR1 is MGHDK and CDR2 is SYGVNS. V dropped 8 bases and J dropped 10; count of bases not matched to a gene: 9. The CDR3 loop is CASSTGTSGGPEQFF. The CDR3 nucleotides are TGTGCCAGCTCAACCGGGACTAGCGGGGGGCCCGAGCAGTTCTTC.

The CDR3 sequence: CASSSGGLAGGFYEQYF. The CDR3 DNA reads as TGCGCCAGCAGCTCCGGAGGGCTAGCGGGGGGGTTTTACGAGCAGTACTTC. The V gene is TRBV5-1, the J gene TRBJ2-7; 12 nucleotides line up with TRBD2. V gave up 3 bases and J gave up 4 bases; unmatched junction bases: 11. The CDR3 totals 17 residues. Per germline, CDR1 SGHRS and CDR2 YFSETQ. The whole variable domain, remainder taken from reference TRBV5-1 and TRBJ2-7, is KAGVTQTPRYLIKTRGQQVTLSCSPISGHRSVSWYQQTPGQGLQFLFEYFSETQRNKGNFPGRFSGRQFSNSRSEMNVSTLELGDSALYLCASSSGGLAGGFYEQYFGPGTRLTVT.

This chain connects TRBV10-1 to TRBJ2-3; 9 bases map to TRBD1. The germline CDR1 and CDR2 sequences are WNHNN and SYGVQD (reference sequence). V was pared by 8 bases and J by 2 bases, with 14 bases of the junction left unmatched. The CDR3 sequence is 17 residues long. The CDR3 DNA follows: TGCGCCAGCGCCGACGCAGGGACAGGGTCGAACACAGATACGCAGTATTTT. It translates to CASADAGTGSNTDTQYF.

The rearrangement joins TRBV3-1 (or the pseudogene TRBV3-2) to TRBJ1-1; 7 bases are shared with TRBD1. This CDR3 has 15 residues. CDR1 LGHDT and CDR2 YNNKEL come from the germline V gene (reference sequence). J was trimmed by 6 bases and V by 0 bases; bases with no gene match: 7. The CDR3 DNA is TGTGCCAGCAGCCAAGATACAGGGGCGGACGCTGAAGCTTTCTTT. Translated, it gives CASSQDTGADAEAFF.

Only one count was recorded for this clone. This sequence joins TRBV3-1 (or the pseudogene TRBV3-2) and TRBJ2-7; the match to TRBD1 covers 9 bases. This CDR3 comprises 14 residues. With 4 bases clipped from V and 2 bases from J, the junction kept 3 bases outside the gene matches. The germline V gene has CDR1 LGHDT and CDR2 YNNKEL (reference sequence). CDR3 loop: CASSLTGGAYEQYF. The CDR3 DNA reads TGTGCCAGCAGCCTGACAGGGGGGGCCTACGAGCAGTACTTC.

The chain employs TRBV3-1 (or the pseudogene TRBV3-2) and TRBJ2-7; maybe TRBD2 (5 bases). Germline V gene lookup returns CDR1 LGHDT and CDR2 YNNKEL (reference sequence). With 4 bases removed from V and 6 bases from J, the gap between germline ends came to 13 bases. The CDR3 runs 13 residues. The CDR3 here is CASSPQRVGEQYF. In DNA, the CDR3 is TGTGCCAGCAGCCCCCAGAGGGTTGGCGAGCAGTACTTC.

The rearrangement uses TRBV9 and TRBJ2-2; 10 bases align to TRBD1. Losses at the gene ends were 0 bases for V and 0 bases for J; bases not matched to a gene: 2. This CDR3 spans 17 amino acids. Germline loops: CDR1 SGDLS, CDR2 YYNGEE. Written as DNA, the CDR3 is TGTGCCAGCAGCGTAGGAGGGACAGGGGCGAACACCGGGGAGCTGTTTTTT. Translated: CASSVGGTGANTGELFF.

The chain recombines TRBV9 with TRBJ2-1, with a possible D match to TRBD1 (5 bases). V lost 2 bases to trimming and J lost 9 bases, with 12 bases between them. The CDR3 is made up of 13 amino acids. Germline V CDR1 and CDR2: SGDLS, YYNGEE. CDR3 region: CASSVPDQGEQFF. The CDR3 nucleotides are TGTGCCAGCAGCGTCCCAGATCAGGGTGAGCAGTTCTTC.

This rearrangement joins TRBV6-5 to TRBJ2-5; 9 bases fit TRBD2. Trimming took 3 bases from V and 3 from J; bases not matched to a gene: 2. This CDR3 is 14 amino acids long. Germline-derived CDR1 and CDR2 are MNHEY and SVGAGI. CDR3 bases: TGTGCCAGCAGTTATATAGCGGGGGAAGAGACCCAGTACTTC. This sequence encodes CASSYIAGEETQYF.

The gene calls are TRBV6-1 and TRBJ1-2; possible D gene TRBD1, 6 bases. V lost 3 bases and J lost 4, with 15 bases in between. The CDR3 has 15 amino acids. The germline V gene has CDR1 MNHNS and CDR2 SASEGT. Here the CDR3 reads CASSEISDSLYGYTF. DNA of the CDR3: TGTGCCAGCAGTGAGATCTCGGACAGCCTCTATGGCTACACCTTC.

V gene TRBV6-1 combines with J gene TRBJ1-2; D is undetermined. The V end lost 1 base, the J end lost 7 bases, and 13 bases lay between the germline ends. The CDR3 loop spans 14 amino acids. Germline-derived CDR1 and CDR2 are MNHNS and SASEGT. The CDR3 DNA reads TGTGCCAGCAGTGAAGGCTGGGAGGGTGCTGGCTACACCTTC. Its translation is CASSEGWEGAGYTF.

V usage is TRBV6-5 and J usage is TRBJ1-1; D gene uncertain. CDR1 and CDR2 (germline): MNHEY, SVGAGI. The CDR3 is 13 amino acids. The ends were cut back, 6 bases at V and 3 bases at J, with 11 bases in the middle. CDR3 sequence: CASSQQQYTEAFF. In DNA, the CDR3 is TGTGCCAGCAGCCAGCAACAGTACACTGAAGCTTTCTTT.

This clone was seen a handful of times. V and J are TRBV7-9 and TRBJ1-5, with D hard to call. Trimming shortened V by 4 bases and J by 7 bases, and 8 bases separated the two germline ends. This CDR3 has 12 amino acids. CDR1 and CDR2 from the germline V gene are SEHNR and FQNEAQ (reference sequence). The CDR3 reads CASSWGGQPQHF. The CDR3 region has the DNA TGTGCCAGCAGCTGGGGAGGCCAGCCCCAGCATTTT. The variable domain in full, completed from reference TRBV7-9 and TRBJ1-5, reads DTGVSQNPRHKITKRGQNVTFRCDPISEHNRLYWYRQTLGQGPEFLTYFQNEAQLEKSRLLSDRFSAERPKGSFSTLEIQRTEQGDSAMYLCASSWGGQPQHFGDGTRLSIL.

The genes are TRBV4-1 and TRBJ1-2, with D possibly being TRBD1 (6 bases). CDR3 length: 14 amino acids. The V gene's germline CDR1 is MGHRA and CDR2 YSYEKL. V was clipped by 1 base and J by 5 bases, with 11 bases between them. The CDR3 loop is CASSQGQGMYGYTF. CDR3 bases: TGCGCCAGCAGCCAAGGGCAGGGGATGTATGGCTACACCTTC.

V is TRBV12-3 or TRBV12-4 and J is TRBJ2-7, with D possibly being TRBD1 (6 bases). This CDR3 has 13 residues. Trimming took 6 bases from V and 5 from J, leaving 14 bases between them. This CDR3 is CASSPRRGDEQYF. In DNA, the CDR3 is TGTGCCAGCAGCCCCCGCAGGGGAGACGAGCAGTACTTC.

This chain connects TRBV9 to TRBJ2-3; the match to TRBD1 covers 8 bases. V gave up 3 bases and J gave up 0 bases; unmatched junction bases: 6. The CDR3 is made up of 16 amino acids. Germline CDR1 SGDLS, CDR2 YYNGEE. The CDR3 bases are TGTGCCAGCAGCGCGCAGGGGGCTCCAAGCACAGATACGCAGTATTTT. Protein product: CASSAQGAPSTDTQYF.

The rearrangement uses TRBV5-5 and TRBJ1-4, with 9 bases that match TRBD1. Germline V gives CDR1 SGHKS, CDR2 YYEKEE (reference sequence). The CDR3 contains 16 residues. The junction had 13 bases not matched to a gene; V was cut back by 6 bases and J by 7 bases. Here the CDR3 reads CASNPTGGLDLEKLFF. The CDR3 nucleotides are TGTGCCAGCAATCCGACAGGGGGTCTAGATCTTGAAAAACTGTTTTTT.

Regarding this clone: The junction departs from the called germline gene at one end, perhaps through a read error. The rearrangement joins TRBV6-1 to TRBJ1-2, with D hard to call. Germline V gene sequence: CDR1 MNHNS, CDR2 SASEGT. The CDR3 totals 10 residues. This chain's CDR3 is CASSEGGPYF. CDR3 DNA: TGTGCCAGCAGTGAAGGAGGGCCGTACTTC.

This chain uses TRBV5-1 with TRBJ1-5; no clear D. The germline gives CDR1 SGHRS, CDR2 YFSETQ. Trimming took off 4 bases at V and 4 bases at J, with 9 bases between the two ends. The length of the CDR3 is 13 residues. The CDR3 DNA sequence: TGCGCCAGCAGCCCCTCCCTAAATCAGCCCCAGCATTTT. Protein: CASSPSLNQPQHF. Full variable domain (outside the CDR3, taken from reference TRBV5-1 and TRBJ1-5): KAGVTQTPRYLIKTRGQQVTLSCSPISGHRSVSWYQQTPGQGLQFLFEYFSETQRNKGNFPGRFSGRQFSNSRSEMNVSTLELGDSALYLCASSPSLNQPQHFGDGTRLSIL.

Only a few counts were recorded for this clone. The V call is TRBV9, the J call TRBJ1-2, with D hard to call. Germline loops: CDR1 SGDLS, CDR2 YYNGEE. V gave up 0 bases and J gave up 5 bases, with 11 bases separating them. This CDR3 contains 14 residues. This chain's CDR3 is CASSVENGLYGYTF. The CDR3 DNA reads TGTGCCAGCAGCGTAGAAAACGGACTTTATGGCTACACCTTC.